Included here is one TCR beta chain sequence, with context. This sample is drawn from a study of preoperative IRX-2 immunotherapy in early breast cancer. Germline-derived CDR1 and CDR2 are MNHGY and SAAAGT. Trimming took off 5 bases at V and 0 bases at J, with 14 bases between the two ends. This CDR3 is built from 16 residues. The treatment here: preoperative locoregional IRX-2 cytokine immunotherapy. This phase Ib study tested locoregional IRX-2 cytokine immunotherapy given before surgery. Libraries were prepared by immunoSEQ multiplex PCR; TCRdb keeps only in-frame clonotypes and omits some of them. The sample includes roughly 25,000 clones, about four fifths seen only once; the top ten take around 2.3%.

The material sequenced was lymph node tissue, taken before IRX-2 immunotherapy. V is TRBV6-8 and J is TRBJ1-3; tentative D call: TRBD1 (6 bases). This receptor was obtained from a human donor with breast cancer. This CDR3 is CASSRGRQDSGNTIYF. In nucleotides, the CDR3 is TGTGCCAGCAGTAGGGGACGACAGGACTCTGGAAACACCATATATTTT.